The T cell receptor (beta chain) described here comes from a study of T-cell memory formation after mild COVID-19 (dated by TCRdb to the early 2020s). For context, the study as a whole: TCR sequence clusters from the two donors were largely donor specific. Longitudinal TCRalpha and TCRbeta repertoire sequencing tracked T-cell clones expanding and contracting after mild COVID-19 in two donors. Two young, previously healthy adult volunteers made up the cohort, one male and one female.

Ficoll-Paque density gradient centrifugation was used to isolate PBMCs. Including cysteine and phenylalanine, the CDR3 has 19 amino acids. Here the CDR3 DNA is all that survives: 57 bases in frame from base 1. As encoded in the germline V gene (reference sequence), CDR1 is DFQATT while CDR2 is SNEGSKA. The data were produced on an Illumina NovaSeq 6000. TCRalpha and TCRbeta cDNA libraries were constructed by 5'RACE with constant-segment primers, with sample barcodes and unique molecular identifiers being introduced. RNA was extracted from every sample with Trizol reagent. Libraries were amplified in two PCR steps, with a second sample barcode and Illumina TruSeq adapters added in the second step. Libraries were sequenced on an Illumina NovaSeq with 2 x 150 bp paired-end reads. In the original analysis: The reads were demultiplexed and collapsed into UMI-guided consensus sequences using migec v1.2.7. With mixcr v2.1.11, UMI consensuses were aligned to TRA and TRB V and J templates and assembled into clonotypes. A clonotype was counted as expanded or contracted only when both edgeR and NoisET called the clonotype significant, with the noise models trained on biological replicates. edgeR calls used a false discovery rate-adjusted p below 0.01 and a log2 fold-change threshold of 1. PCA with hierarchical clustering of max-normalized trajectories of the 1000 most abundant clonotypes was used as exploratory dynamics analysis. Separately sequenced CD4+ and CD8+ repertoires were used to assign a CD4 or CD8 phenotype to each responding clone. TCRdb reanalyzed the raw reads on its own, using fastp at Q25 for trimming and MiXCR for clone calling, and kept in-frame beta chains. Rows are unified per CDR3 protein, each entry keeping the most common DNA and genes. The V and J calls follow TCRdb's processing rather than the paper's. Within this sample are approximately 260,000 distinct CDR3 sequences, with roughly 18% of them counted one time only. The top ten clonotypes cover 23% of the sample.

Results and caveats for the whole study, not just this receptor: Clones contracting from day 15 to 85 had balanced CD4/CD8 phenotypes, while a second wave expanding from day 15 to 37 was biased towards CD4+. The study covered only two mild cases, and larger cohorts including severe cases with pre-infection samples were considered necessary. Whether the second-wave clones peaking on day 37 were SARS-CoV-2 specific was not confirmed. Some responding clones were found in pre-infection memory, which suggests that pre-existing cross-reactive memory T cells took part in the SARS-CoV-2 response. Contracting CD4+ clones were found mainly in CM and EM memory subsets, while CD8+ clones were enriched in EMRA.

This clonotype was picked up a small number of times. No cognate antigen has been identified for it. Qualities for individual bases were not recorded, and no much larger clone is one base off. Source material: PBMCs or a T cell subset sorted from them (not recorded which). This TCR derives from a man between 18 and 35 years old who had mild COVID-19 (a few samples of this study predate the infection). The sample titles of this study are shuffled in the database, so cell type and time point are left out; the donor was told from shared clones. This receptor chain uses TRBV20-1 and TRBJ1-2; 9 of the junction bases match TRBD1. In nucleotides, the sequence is TGCAGGGCGTATGTTGCCGGGACAGGGCCCTTTTGGGCAGACTATGGCTACACCTTC. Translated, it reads CRAYVAGTGPFWADYGYTF.